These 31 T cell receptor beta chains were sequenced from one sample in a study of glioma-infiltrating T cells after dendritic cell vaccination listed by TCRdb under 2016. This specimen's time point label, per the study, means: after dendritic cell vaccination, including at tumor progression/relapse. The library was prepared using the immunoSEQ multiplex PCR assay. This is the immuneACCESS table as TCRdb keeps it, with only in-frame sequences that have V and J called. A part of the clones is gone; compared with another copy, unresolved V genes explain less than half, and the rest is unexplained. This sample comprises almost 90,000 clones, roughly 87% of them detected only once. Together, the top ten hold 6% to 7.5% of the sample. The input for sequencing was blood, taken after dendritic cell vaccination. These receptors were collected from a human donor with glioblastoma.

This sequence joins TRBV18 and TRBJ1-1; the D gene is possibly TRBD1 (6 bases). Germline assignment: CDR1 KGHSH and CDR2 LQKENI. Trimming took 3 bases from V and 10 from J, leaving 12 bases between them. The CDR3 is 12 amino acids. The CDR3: CASSPLDSGAFF. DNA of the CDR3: TGTGCCAGCTCACCTTTGGACAGTGGAGCTTTCTTT.

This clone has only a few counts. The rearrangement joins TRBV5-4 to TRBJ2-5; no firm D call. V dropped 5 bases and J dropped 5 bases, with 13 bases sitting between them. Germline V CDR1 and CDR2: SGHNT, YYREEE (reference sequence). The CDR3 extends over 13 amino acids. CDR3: CASSSKGMETQYF. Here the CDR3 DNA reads TGTGCCAGCAGTAGCAAAGGCATGGAGACCCAGTACTTC.

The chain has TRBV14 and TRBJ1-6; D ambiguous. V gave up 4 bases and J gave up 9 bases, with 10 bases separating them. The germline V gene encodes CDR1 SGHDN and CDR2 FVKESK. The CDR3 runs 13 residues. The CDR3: CASSPMRSSPLHF. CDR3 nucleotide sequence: TGTGCCAGCAGCCCGATGAGGAGTTCACCCCTCCACTTT.

The CDR3 region has the DNA TGTGCCAGCAGCTTATCCGTCGGGGCGGGGGCTGAAGCTTTCTTT. The encoded protein is CASSLSVGAGAEAFF. V usage is TRBV7-3 and J usage is TRBJ1-1, with a weak D call TRBD1 (5 bases). Germline V gene data show CDR1 as SGHTA and CDR2 as FQGTGA. The length of the CDR3 is 15 residues. Trimming shortened V by 2 bases and J by 6 bases, and 16 bases separated the two germline ends. The full variable domain, its missing parts supplied by reference TRBV7-3 and TRBJ1-1, is GAGVSQTPSNKVTEKGKYVELRCDPISGHTALYWYRQSLGQGPEFLIYFQGTGAADDSGLPNDRFFAVRPEGSVSTLKIQRTERGDSAVYLCASSLSVGAGAEAFFGQGTRLTVV.

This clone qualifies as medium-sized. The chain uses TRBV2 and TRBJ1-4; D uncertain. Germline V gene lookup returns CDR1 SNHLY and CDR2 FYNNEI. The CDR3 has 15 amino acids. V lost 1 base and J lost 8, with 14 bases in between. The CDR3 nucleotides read TGTGCCAGCAGTGAAGGACTTAACGTGAGGGAAAAACTGTTTTTT. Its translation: CASSEGLNVREKLFF. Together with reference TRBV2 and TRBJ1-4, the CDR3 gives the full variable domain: EPEVTQTPSHQVTQMGQEVILRCVPISNHLYFYWYRQILGQKVEFLVSFYNNEISEKSEIFDDQFSVERPDGSNFTLKIRSTKLEDSAMYFCASSEGLNVREKLFFGSGTQLSVL.

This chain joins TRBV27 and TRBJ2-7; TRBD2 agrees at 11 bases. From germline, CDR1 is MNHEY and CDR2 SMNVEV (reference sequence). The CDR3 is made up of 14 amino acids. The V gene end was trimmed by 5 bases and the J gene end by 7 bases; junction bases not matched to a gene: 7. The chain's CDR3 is CASSVAGGPREQYF. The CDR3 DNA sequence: TGTGCCAGCAGTGTAGCGGGGGGGCCGAGGGAGCAGTACTTC.

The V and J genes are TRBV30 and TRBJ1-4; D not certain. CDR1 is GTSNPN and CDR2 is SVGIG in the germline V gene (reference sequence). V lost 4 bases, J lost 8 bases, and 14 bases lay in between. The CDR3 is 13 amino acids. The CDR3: CAWNTGLEEKLFF. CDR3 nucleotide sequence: TGTGCCTGGAATACCGGGTTAGAGGAAAAACTGTTTTTT.

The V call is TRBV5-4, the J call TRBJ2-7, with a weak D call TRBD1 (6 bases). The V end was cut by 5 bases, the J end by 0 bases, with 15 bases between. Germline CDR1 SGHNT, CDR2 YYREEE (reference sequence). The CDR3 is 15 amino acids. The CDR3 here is CASSHGQQSSYEQYF. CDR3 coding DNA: TGTGCCAGCAGTCACGGACAGCAGAGCTCCTACGAGCAGTACTTC. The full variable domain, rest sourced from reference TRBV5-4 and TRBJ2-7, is ETGVTQSPTHLIKTRGQQVTLRCSSQSGHNTVSWYQQALGQGPQFIFQYYREEENGRGNFPPRFSGLQFPNYSSELNVNALELDDSALYLCASSHGQQSSYEQYFGPGTRLTVT.

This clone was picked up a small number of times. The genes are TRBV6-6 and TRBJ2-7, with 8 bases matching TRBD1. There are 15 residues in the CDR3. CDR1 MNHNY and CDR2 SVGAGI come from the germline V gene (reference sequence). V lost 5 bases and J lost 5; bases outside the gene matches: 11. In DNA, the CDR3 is TGTGCCAGCAGTACAGCAGGGGGCTCGAGAAACGAGCAGTACTTC. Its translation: CASSTAGGSRNEQYF.

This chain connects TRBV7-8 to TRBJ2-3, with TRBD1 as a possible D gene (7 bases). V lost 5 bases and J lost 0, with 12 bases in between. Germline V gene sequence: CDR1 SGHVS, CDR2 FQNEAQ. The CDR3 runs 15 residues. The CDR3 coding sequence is TGTGCCAGCAGCACGGCGGGACAGAGCACAGATACGCAGTATTTT. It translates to CASSTAGQSTDTQYF.

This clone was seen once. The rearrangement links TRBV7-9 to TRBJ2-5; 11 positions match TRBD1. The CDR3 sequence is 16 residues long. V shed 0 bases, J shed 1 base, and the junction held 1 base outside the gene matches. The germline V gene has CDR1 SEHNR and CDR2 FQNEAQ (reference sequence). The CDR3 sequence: CASSLAGTGGQETQYF. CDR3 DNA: TGTGCCAGCAGCTTAGCAGGGACAGGGGGCCAAGAGACCCAGTACTTC.

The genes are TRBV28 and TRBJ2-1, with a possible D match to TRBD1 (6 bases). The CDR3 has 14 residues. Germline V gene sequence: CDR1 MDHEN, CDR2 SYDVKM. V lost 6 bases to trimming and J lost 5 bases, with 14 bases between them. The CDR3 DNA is TGTGCCAGCAGCCCCCACAGGGATAACAATGAGCAGTTCTTC. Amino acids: CASSPHRDNNEQFF.

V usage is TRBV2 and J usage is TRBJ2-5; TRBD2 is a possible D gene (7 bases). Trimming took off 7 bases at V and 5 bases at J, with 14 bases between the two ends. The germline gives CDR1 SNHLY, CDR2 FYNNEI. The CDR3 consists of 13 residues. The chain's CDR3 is CASKAGAGETQYF. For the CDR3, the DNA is TGTGCCAGCAAGGCGGGGGCGGGGGAGACCCAGTACTTC.

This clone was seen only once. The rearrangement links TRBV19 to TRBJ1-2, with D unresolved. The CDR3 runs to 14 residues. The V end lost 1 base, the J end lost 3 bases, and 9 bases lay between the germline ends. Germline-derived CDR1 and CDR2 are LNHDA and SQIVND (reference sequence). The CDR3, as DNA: TGTGCCAGTAGTATAGTAGGAACAGACTATGGCTACACCTTC. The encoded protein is CASSIVGTDYGYTF.

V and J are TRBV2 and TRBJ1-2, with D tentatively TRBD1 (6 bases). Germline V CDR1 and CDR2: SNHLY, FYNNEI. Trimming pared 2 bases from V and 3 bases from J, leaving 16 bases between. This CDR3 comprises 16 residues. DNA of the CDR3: TGTGCCAGCAGTGAACCCTCAAACAGGGATGACTATGGCTACACCTTC. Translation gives CASSEPSNRDDYGYTF.

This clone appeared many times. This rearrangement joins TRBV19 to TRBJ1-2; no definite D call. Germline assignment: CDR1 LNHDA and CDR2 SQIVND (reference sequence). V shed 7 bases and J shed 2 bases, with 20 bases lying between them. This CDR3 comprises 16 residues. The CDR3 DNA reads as TGTGCCAGTATTCCCTTCCCGGGAGACGCGAACTATGGCTACACCTTC. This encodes CASIPFPGDANYGYTF.

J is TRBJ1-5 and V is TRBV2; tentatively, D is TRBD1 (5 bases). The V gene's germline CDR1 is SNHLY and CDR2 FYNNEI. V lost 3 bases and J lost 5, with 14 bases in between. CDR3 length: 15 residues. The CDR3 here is CASSEGVWRDQPQHF. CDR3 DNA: TGTGCCAGCAGTGAGGGGGTCTGGAGGGATCAGCCCCAGCATTTT.

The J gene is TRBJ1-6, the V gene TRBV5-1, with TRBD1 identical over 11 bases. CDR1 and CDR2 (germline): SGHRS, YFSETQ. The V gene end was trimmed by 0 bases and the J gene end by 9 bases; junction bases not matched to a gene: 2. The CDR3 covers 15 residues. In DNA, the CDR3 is TGCGCCAGCAGCTTGGAGGGACAGGGGGTTTCACCCCTCCACTTT. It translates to CASSLEGQGVSPLHF.

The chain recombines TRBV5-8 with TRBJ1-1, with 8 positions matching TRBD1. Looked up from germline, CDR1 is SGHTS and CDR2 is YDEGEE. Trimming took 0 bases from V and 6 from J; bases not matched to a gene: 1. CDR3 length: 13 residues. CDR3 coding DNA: TGTGCCAGCAGCTTGGGACAGGGGTCTGAAGCTTTCTTT. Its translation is CASSLGQGSEAFF.

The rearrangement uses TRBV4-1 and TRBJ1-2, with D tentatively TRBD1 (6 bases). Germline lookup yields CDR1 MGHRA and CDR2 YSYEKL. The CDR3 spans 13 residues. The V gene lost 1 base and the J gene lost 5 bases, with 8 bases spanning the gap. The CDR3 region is CASSQVQGYGYTF. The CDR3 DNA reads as TGCGCCAGCAGCCAAGTTCAGGGGTATGGCTACACCTTC.

As DNA, the CDR3 is TGTGCCAGCAGTTATGAGAATTCACCCCTCCACTTT. Its translation is CASSYENSPLHF. The V gene is TRBV6-1, the J gene TRBJ1-6, with D hard to call. Trimming stripped 5 bases from V and 7 bases from J, with 6 bases between. The V gene's germline CDR1 is MNHNS and CDR2 SASEGT. CDR3 length: 12 amino acids.

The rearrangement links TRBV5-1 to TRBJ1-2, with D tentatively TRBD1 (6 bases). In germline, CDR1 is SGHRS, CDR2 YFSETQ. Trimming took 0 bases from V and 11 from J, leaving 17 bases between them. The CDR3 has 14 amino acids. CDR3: CASSLDWGTLSYTF. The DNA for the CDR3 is TGCGCCAGCAGCTTGGACTGGGGGACACTCTCATACACCTTC.

CDR3 loop: CASSEDRFSNEQFF. Here the CDR3 DNA reads TGTGCCAGCAGTGAAGACAGGTTTAGCAATGAGCAGTTCTTC. V gene TRBV2 combines with J gene TRBJ2-1, with a possible D match to TRBD1 (5 bases). Germline lookup yields CDR1 SNHLY and CDR2 FYNNEI. This CDR3 has 14 amino acids. The ends were cut back, 1 base at V and 6 bases at J, with 10 bases in the middle.

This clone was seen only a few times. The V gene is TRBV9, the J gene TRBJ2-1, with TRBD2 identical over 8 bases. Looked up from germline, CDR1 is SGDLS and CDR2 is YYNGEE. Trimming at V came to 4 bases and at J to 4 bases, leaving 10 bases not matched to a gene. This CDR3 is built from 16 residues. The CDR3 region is CASSPVSGGGYNEQFF. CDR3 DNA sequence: TGTGCCAGCAGCCCAGTCTCCGGGGGGGGGTACAATGAGCAGTTCTTC.

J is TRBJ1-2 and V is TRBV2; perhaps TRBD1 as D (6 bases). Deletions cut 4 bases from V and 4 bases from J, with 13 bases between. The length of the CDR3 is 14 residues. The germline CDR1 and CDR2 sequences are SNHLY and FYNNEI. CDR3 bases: TGTGCCAGCAGTGTTCAAGCAGGGGCCTATGGCTACACCTTC. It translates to CASSVQAGAYGYTF.

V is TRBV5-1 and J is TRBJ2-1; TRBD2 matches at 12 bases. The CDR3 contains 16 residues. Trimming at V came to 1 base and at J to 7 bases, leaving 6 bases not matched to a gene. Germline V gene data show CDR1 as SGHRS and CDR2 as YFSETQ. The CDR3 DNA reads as TGCGCCAGCAGCTTGAATGTACTAGCGGGGGGTAATGAGCAGTTCTTC. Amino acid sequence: CASSLNVLAGGNEQFF. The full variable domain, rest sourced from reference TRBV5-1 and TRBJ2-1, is KAGVTQTPRYLIKTRGQQVTLSCSPISGHRSVSWYQQTPGQGLQFLFEYFSETQRNKGNFPGRFSGRQFSNSRSEMNVSTLELGDSALYLCASSLNVLAGGNEQFFGPGTRLTVL.

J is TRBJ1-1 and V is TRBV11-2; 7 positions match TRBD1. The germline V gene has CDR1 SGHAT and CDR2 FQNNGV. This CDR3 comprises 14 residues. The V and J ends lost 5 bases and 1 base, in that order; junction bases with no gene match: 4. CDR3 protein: CASSLGDRNTEAFF. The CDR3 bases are TGTGCCAGCAGCCTCGGGGACAGGAACACTGAAGCTTTCTTT.

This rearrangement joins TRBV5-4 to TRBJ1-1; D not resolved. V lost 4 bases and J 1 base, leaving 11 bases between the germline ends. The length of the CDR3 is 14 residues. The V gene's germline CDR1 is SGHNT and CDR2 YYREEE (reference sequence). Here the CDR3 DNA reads TGTGCCAGCAGCATCGGTCTAGAGAACACTGAAGCTTTCTTT. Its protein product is CASSIGLENTEAFF. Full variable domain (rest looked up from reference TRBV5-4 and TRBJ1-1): ETGVTQSPTHLIKTRGQQVTLRCSSQSGHNTVSWYQQALGQGPQFIFQYYREEENGRGNFPPRFSGLQFPNYSSELNVNALELDDSALYLCASSIGLENTEAFFGQGTRLTVV.

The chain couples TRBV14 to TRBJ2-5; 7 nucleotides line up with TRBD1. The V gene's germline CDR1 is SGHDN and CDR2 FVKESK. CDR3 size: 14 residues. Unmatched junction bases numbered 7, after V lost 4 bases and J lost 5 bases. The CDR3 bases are TGTGCCAGCAGCCGGGACAGAAGAGGCGAGACCCAGTACTTC. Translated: CASSRDRRGETQYF. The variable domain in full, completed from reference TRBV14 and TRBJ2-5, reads EAGVTQFPSHSVIEKGQTVTLRCDPISGHDNLYWYRRVMGKEIKFLLHFVKESKQDESGMPNNRFLAERTGGTYSTLKVQPAELEDSGVYFCASSRDRRGETQYFGPGTRLLVL.

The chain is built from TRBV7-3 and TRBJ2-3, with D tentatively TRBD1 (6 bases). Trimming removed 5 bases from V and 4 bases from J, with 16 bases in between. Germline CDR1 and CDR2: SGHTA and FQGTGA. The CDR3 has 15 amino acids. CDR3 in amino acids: CASSPHYQGSDTQYF. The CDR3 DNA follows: TGTGCCAGCAGCCCCCACTATCAGGGGTCAGATACGCAGTATTTT. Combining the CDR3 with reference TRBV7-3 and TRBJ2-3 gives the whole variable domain GAGVSQTPSNKVTEKGKYVELRCDPISGHTALYWYRQSLGQGPEFLIYFQGTGAADDSGLPNDRFFAVRPEGSVSTLKIQRTERGDSAVYLCASSPHYQGSDTQYFGPGTRLTVL.

DNA of the CDR3: TGTGCCAGCAGGGAGGGAGGGATCCAAGAGACCCAGTACTTC. This translates into CASREGGIQETQYF. The chain couples TRBV2 to TRBJ2-5; 7 positions match TRBD2. The germline V gene has CDR1 SNHLY and CDR2 FYNNEI. This CDR3 comprises 14 residues. J lost 1 base, V lost 6 bases, and 5 bases had no gene match.